This note documents a single TCR beta chain sequence. TCRdb keeps only in-frame clones here, not all; method: immunoSEQ multiplex PCR. In the table there are about 380,000 clones, 85% to 95% of which are singletons. V shed 3 bases, J shed 1 base, and the junction held 10 bases outside the gene matches. Looked up from germline, CDR1 is SGHRS and CDR2 is YFSETQ. The CDR3 contains 17 residues. These data come from a study of shared T cell receptors in the human thymus. V and J are TRBV5-1 and TRBJ2-7, with 10 positions matching TRBD1. Sequenced sample: thymocytes. The receptor was derived from a human donor. The CDR3 region is CASSSSRDRGGSYEQYF. The CDR3 DNA is TGCGCCAGCAGCTCGTCCCGGGACAGGGGAGGATCCTACGAGCAGTACTTC.